The 14 T cell receptor beta chains in this list originate from one sample, sequenced in a study of OX40 agonist ivuxolimab in advanced cancers. The library was produced with the immunoSEQ multiplex PCR assay. What TCRdb holds here is the immuneACCESS table cut down to in-frame rearrangements. Part of the clones is not present; checked against another copy, under half of the missing clones reflect an unresolved V gene, and the others are unexplained. The sample data list some 110,000 clones, and around 95% of these were observed just once. The ten biggest clones cover around 0.15% of the sample. This material consisted of CD4+ or CD8+ T cells sorted from blood, taken in a trial of the OX40 agonist ivuxolimab. Receptor source: an adult with an advanced solid tumor such as melanoma, head and neck, liver or kidney cancer.

CDR3 residues: CASSSGSDWTGELFF. The CDR3, as DNA: TGTGCCAGCAGCTCCGGTTCCGACTGGACCGGGGAGCTGTTTTTT. The chain is built from TRBV5-6 and TRBJ2-2; D gene unclear. V lost 3 bases, J lost 5 bases, and 14 bases lay in between. The CDR3 is made up of 15 amino acids. From germline, CDR1 is SGHDT and CDR2 YYEEEE.

The chain is built from TRBV5-4 and TRBJ1-1; D perhaps matches TRBD1 (5 bases). The CDR3 spans 16 residues. V lost 4 bases to trimming and J lost 1 base, with 17 bases between them. The germline gives CDR1 SGHNT, CDR2 YYREEE (reference sequence). The CDR3 reads CASSPGSKGRNTEAFF. CDR3 in DNA: TGTGCCAGCAGCCCCGGTAGTAAGGGGAGGAACACTGAAGCTTTCTTT.

This clone was found once. The chain links TRBV28 to TRBJ2-7, with TRBD2 matching 10 bases. Germline V gene lookup returns CDR1 MDHEN and CDR2 SYDVKM. J was trimmed by 3 bases and V by 3 bases; bases with no gene match: 8. There are 16 residues in the CDR3. DNA for the CDR3: TGTGCCAGCAGTTTTGGGTCTAGCGGGAGAAACTACGAGCAGTACTTC. Its translation: CASSFGSSGRNYEQYF. Drawing the rest from reference TRBV28 and TRBJ2-7, the complete variable domain is DVKVTQSSRYLVKRTGEKVFLECVQDMDHENMFWYRQDPGLGLRLIYFSYDVKMKEKGDIPEGYSVSREKKERFSLILESASTNQTSMYLCASSFGSSGRNYEQYFGPGTRLTVT.

The chain couples TRBV6-5 to TRBJ2-7, with a possible D match to TRBD1 (6 bases). The CDR3 is 15 amino acids. Germline V gives CDR1 MNHEY, CDR2 SVGAGI. V was cut by 4 bases and J by 4 bases, with 17 bases left in between. The CDR3, as DNA: TGTGCCAGCAGTTGGCCAGGGGCCACCCGATACGAGCAGTACTTC. Encoded protein: CASSWPGATRYEQYF.

The genes are TRBV7-2 and TRBJ2-7, with TRBD1 matching over 7 bases. CDR1 and CDR2 from the germline V gene are SGHTA and FQGNSA. J was trimmed by 0 bases and V by 6 bases; bases with no gene match: 8. This CDR3 is built from 15 residues. CDR3 DNA sequence: TGTGCCAGCAGTCCGGGACAGCTAACCTCCTACGAGCAGTACTTC. It is translated as CASSPGQLTSYEQYF.

The rearrangement joins TRBV6-1 to TRBJ1-1; no clear D. From germline, CDR1 is MNHNS and CDR2 SASEGT. V shed 2 bases and J shed 10 bases, with 5 bases lying between them. The CDR3 loop spans 10 amino acids. The CDR3 region has the DNA TGTGCCAGCAGTGAACGGGGAGCTTTCTTT. Its protein product is CASSERGAFF.

Written as DNA, the CDR3 is TGTGCCAGTCAATTACTAGGCACCACGGCAGATACGCAGTATTTT. This gives the protein CASQLLGTTADTQYF. The V call is TRBV28, the J call TRBJ2-3, with D perhaps matching TRBD2 (5 bases). Germline CDR1 and CDR2: MDHEN and SYDVKM. V shed 9 bases and J shed 4 bases, with 20 bases lying between them. CDR3 length: 15 amino acids.

In nucleotides, the CDR3 is TGTGCCAGCAGCCTCCCGGTTTCCCCCGACAGAAATTCACCCCTCCACTTT. Translation gives CASSLPVSPDRNSPLHF. The chain is built from TRBV28 and TRBJ1-6, with D tentatively TRBD1 (5 bases). The CDR3 consists of 17 residues. The germline gives CDR1 MDHEN, CDR2 SYDVKM. V shed 6 bases and J shed 7 bases, with 22 bases lying between them. The full variable domain, rest sourced from reference TRBV28 and TRBJ1-6, is DVKVTQSSRYLVKRTGEKVFLECVQDMDHENMFWYRQDPGLGLRLIYFSYDVKMKEKGDIPEGYSVSREKKERFSLILESASTNQTSMYLCASSLPVSPDRNSPLHFGNGTRLTVT.

This sequence joins TRBV25-1 and TRBJ1-2; no firm D call. The CDR3 runs 14 residues. The V end was cut by 7 bases, the J end by 6 bases, with 18 bases between. CDR1 and CDR2 from the germline V gene are MGHDK and SYGVNS. This chain's CDR3 is CASTGDTVTDGYTF. CDR3 sequence (DNA): TGTGCCAGCACCGGAGACACAGTTACGGATGGCTACACCTTC.

V usage is TRBV7-2 and J usage is TRBJ2-7; possible D gene TRBD2, 6 bases. Trimming cost V 1 base and J 2 bases, with 9 bases left between them. The length of the CDR3 is 14 residues. Germline V gene sequence: CDR1 SGHTA, CDR2 FQGNSA. The CDR3 coding sequence is TGTGCCAGCAGCTTAGGCGGGAACACCTACGAGCAGTACTTC. It is translated as CASSLGGNTYEQYF.

This chain joins TRBV7-2 and TRBJ2-2; 7 nucleotides line up with TRBD1. Germline V lookup: CDR1 SGHTA, CDR2 FQGNSA. The J segment lost 5 bases and the V segment lost 5 bases, leaving 8 bases of the junction unmatched. The CDR3 is 15 amino acids. CDR3 protein: CASSLTGLGTGELFF. CDR3 sequence (DNA): TGTGCCAGCAGCCTGACAGGGTTGGGTACCGGGGAGCTGTTTTTT.

The V and J genes are TRBV5-5 and TRBJ1-6, with D unclear. V gave up 1 base and J gave up 14 bases, with 13 bases separating them. Germline values: CDR1 SGHKS, CDR2 YYEKEE (reference sequence). The CDR3 runs 13 residues. CDR3 sequence reads: CASSLTDQSSLHF. CDR3 nucleotides: TGTGCCAGCAGCTTGACGGACCAGAGTTCCCTCCACTTT.

The chain joins TRBV7-8 to TRBJ2-1, with TRBD2 matching over 9 bases. Germline V gives CDR1 SGHVS, CDR2 FQNEAQ. With 7 bases clipped from V and 1 base from J, the junction kept 8 bases outside the gene matches. The CDR3 is 16 residues long. CDR3 residues: CASTGSGRGSYNEQFF. CDR3 sequence (DNA): TGTGCCAGCACCGGTAGCGGGAGAGGGTCCTACAATGAGCAGTTCTTC.

This sequence joins TRBV19 and TRBJ2-1; 13 bases are shared with TRBD2. Trimming took 3 bases from V and 1 from J; bases not matched to a gene: 12. CDR3 length: 20 residues. Germline V gene lookup returns CDR1 LNHDA and CDR2 SQIVND (reference sequence). The DNA for the CDR3 is TGTGCCAGTAGTATCTTATCGGGACTAGCGGGAATAAGGTCCTACAATGAGCAGTTCTTC. It encodes CASSILSGLAGIRSYNEQFF.